This is a list of T cell receptor beta chains from one sample in a study of beta chain features in type 1 diabetes. Data came from immunoSEQ multiplex PCR; TCRdb stores just in-frame clones and leaves some out. The sample has about 340,000 clones, roughly 14% seen once. Sequencing was carried out using naive CD4+ T cells from blood. These receptors originate from a woman younger than 35 with type 1 diabetes. CDR3s include the opening cysteine and the closing phenylalanine or tryptophan. A D gene is named only where the DNA matches it firmly. Size is stated for part of the rows, as once, few or many counts, or as a class when the clone is expanded.

clone_size	d_call	v_call	j_call	cdr3_nt	cdr3_aa
-	TRBD2	TRBV15	TRBJ2-1	TGTGCCACCAGCAGAGATCTTAGGACTAGCGGTTACTCCTACAATGAGCAGTTCTTC	CATSRDLRTSGYSYNEQFF
-	-	TRBV28	TRBJ1-1	TGTGCCAGCAGCTTCCGGGACAAGCACACTGAAGCTTTCTTT	CASSFRDKHTEAFF
few	-	TRBV19	TRBJ1-5	TGTGCCAGCGGACACCGACAGGATAATCAGCCCCAGCATTTT	CASGHRQDNQPQHF
-	TRBD1	TRBV28	TRBJ2-1	TGTGCCAGCAGTTTGGGACAGGGGGCGGACAATGAGCAGTTCTTC	CASSLGQGADNEQFF
few	-	TRBV14	TRBJ2-5	TGTGCCAGCAGCCAAGGGCCCCCGGGAGAGACCCAGTACTTC	CASSQGPPGETQYF
-	-	TRBV6-5	TRBJ1-2	TGTGCCAGCCGAACAGGGCTGCGGGGCTACACCTTC	CASRTGLRGYTF
few	TRBD2	TRBV5-1	TRBJ2-2	TGCGCCAGCAGCTTTATGCCGGCGGGAGAGAACACCGGGGAGCTGTTTTTT	CASSFMPAGENTGELFF
-	TRBD1	TRBV29-1	TRBJ2-3	TGCAGCGTCGGGACAGGCGTTGTAGATACGCAGTATTTT	CSVGTGVVDTQYF
once	TRBD2	TRBV18	TRBJ2-2	TGTGCCAGCTCAAGGCTAGCGGGAGCCTCCACCGGGGAGCTGTTTTTT	CASSRLAGASTGELFF
-	TRBD1	TRBV9	TRBJ2-5	TGTGCCAGCAGCGAAGGGACAGGGGGCGTAGAGACCCAGTACTTC	CASSEGTGGVETQYF
-	TRBD1	TRBV28	TRBJ1-1	TGTGCCAGCAGTTTATCCAGGGGGTCCAAGACTGAAGCTTTCTTT	CASSLSRGSKTEAFF
few	-	TRBV18	TRBJ2-1	TGTGCCAGCTCACCACAGCTACCTAGCTACTCCAATGAGCAGTTCTTC	CASSPQLPSYSNEQFF
few	-	TRBV9	TRBJ2-5	TGTGCCAGCAGCGCTAGACAGTCTCAAGAGACCCAGTACTTC	CASSARQSQETQYF
few	-	TRBV14	TRBJ2-3	TGTGCCAGCTGCCTCGGACCGAATAGCGGAAGAAGCACAGATACGCAGTATTTT	CASCLGPNSGRSTDTQYF
few	-	TRBV30	TRBJ2-1	TGTGCCTGGAGTAGGGACATGGGGTTGGATGAGCAGTTCTTC	CAWSRDMGLDEQFF
-	TRBD1	TRBV16	TRBJ1-5	TGTGCCAGCAGCCCTCGGGACAGGGGGCGGAATCAGCCCCAGCATTTT	CASSPRDRGRNQPQHF
few	-	TRBV5-1	TRBJ2-1	TGCGCCAGCAGAGCCTTGGGGGGGCCCTACAATGAGCAGTTCTTC	CASRALGGPYNEQFF
-	-	TRBV4-3	TRBJ2-3	TGCGCCAGCAGCCATAAACTAATAACAGATACGCAGTATTTT	CASSHKLITDTQYF
-	-	TRBV4-1	TRBJ1-5	TGCGCCAGCAGCCAAGGCCAAGGGGGCAATCAGCCCCAGCATTTT	CASSQGQGGNQPQHF
-	-	TRBV2	TRBJ2-1	TGTGCCAGCAGGGGGCCAAATGAGCAGTTCTTC	CASRGPNEQFF
-	-	TRBV15	TRBJ2-1	TGTGCCACCAGCAGATCCCGGACTATCAATGAGCAGTTCTTC	CATSRSRTINEQFF
few	-	TRBV2	TRBJ2-1	TGTGCCAGCAGTGAAGGGAGGAGAACCTACAATGAGCAGTTCTTC	CASSEGRRTYNEQFF
few	TRBD2	TRBV7-2	TRBJ2-3	TGTGCCAGTCGTCGGGGGGGAGCAGATACGCAGTATTTT	CASRRGGADTQYF
few	-	TRBV7-3	TRBJ2-6	TGTGCCAGCAGCCTTTCCGGCAGGCGCAGCTCTGGGGCCAACGTCCTGACTTTC	CASSLSGRRSSGANVLTF
-	-	TRBV6-5	TRBJ1-5	TGTGCCAGCAGTTACTCGACAGATAGCAATCAGCCCCAGCATTTT	CASSYSTDSNQPQHF
-	TRBD1	TRBV6-6	TRBJ1-5	TGTGCCAGCAGTTACCTTGGACAGGGTGTCAATCAGCCCCAGCATTTT	CASSYLGQGVNQPQHF
-	TRBD2	TRBV28	TRBJ2-3	TGTGCCAGCAGTTTACCCGTCTTAGCGGGAGGGCTGACAGATACGCAGTATTTT	CASSLPVLAGGLTDTQYF
-	TRBD2	TRBV5-1	TRBJ2-3	TGCGCCAGCCGACTAGCGCCTTACACAGATACGCAGTATTTT	CASRLAPYTDTQYF
few	-	TRBV5-1	TRBJ2-1	TGCGCCAGCAGCAGGTTAACCGGGACAAACTCCTACAATGAGCAGTTCTTC	CASSRLTGTNSYNEQFF
-	TRBD1	TRBV11-3	TRBJ2-3	TGTGCCAGCAGCTTGGGACAGCGGTATCCGAGAACAGATACGCAGTATTTT	CASSLGQRYPRTDTQYF
-	TRBD1	TRBV27	TRBJ1-2	TGTGCCAGCAGTGACGGGACAGGGAGGCGGAATGGCTACACCTTC	CASSDGTGRRNGYTF
few	TRBD2	TRBV30	TRBJ2-2	TGTGCCTGGAGTGGGGGACTAGCGGGCTCGAACACCGGGGAGCTGTTTTTT	CAWSGGLAGSNTGELFF
few	TRBD1	TRBV18	TRBJ1-5	TGTGCCAGCTCACCATTGAACAGGGGCTATGGTCAGCCCCAGCATTTT	CASSPLNRGYGQPQHF
-	-	TRBV6-6	TRBJ2-3	TGTGCCAGCAGTTACCGCCTAGCTTCAGATACGCAGTATTTT	CASSYRLASDTQYF
-	TRBD1	TRBV30	TRBJ1-1	TGTGCGTGGGACAGTAACACTGAAGCTTTCTTT	CAWDSNTEAFF
few	TRBD1	TRBV5-1	TRBJ2-1	TGCGCCAGCAGCCCTGCGGGACAGGGGGCCTACAATGAGCAGTTCTTC	CASSPAGQGAYNEQFF
few	-	TRBV29-1	TRBJ2-1	TGCAGCGTTGCGGTTTTGTCGGTACCCTACAATGAGCAGTTCTTC	CSVAVLSVPYNEQFF
few	TRBD2	TRBV11-2	TRBJ2-1	TGTGCCAGCAGCTTAGCGGGGGGATACAATGAGCAGTTCTTC	CASSLAGGYNEQFF
-	-	TRBV28	TRBJ2-7	TGTGCCAGCAACTCAGGGCCCTACGAGCAGTACTTC	CASNSGPYEQYF
few	TRBD2	TRBV4-3	TRBJ2-3	TGCGCCAGCAGCCGGCTAGCGGGAGGCGGGGGCGCAGATACGCAGTATTTT	CASSRLAGGGGADTQYF
-	-	TRBV27	TRBJ2-6	TGTGCCAGCAGTTTAAATAGGAGGGATCGAGGCTCTGGGGCCAACGTCCTGACTTTC	CASSLNRRDRGSGANVLTF
few	-	TRBV30	TRBJ2-7	TGTGCCTGGCGTGAGAACCTACGGAGGAACGAGCAGTACTTC	CAWRENLRRNEQYF
few	TRBD2	TRBV6-5	TRBJ2-2	TGTGCCAGCAGGGGACTAGCGGGAGGGGGCCGGGAGCTGTTTTTT	CASRGLAGGGRELFF
-	-	TRBV5-1	TRBJ1-1	TGCGCCAGCAGCTTGGGAGGGGGTAGGACTGAAGCTTTCTTT	CASSLGGGRTEAFF
-	-	TRBV20-1	TRBJ2-7	TGCAGTGCTTCACGGAGGACCCCTGAGTACTTC	CSASRRTPEYF
few	TRBD2	TRBV18	TRBJ2-2	TGTGCCAGCTCACCACAGCCCTGGACTAGCGGATACGGGGAGCTGTTTTTT	CASSPQPWTSGYGELFF
once	-	TRBV25-1	TRBJ1-1	TGTGCCAGCAGTGAAATAAACAGCTACAACACTGAAGCTTTCTTT	CASSEINSYNTEAFF
few	TRBD2	TRBV5-6	TRBJ2-5	TGTGCCAGCAGCTTTTTCTTAGCGGGAGGCGAGACCCAGTACTTC	CASSFFLAGGETQYF
few	TRBD2	TRBV7-3	TRBJ2-5	TGTGCCAGCAGCTTAGGACTAGCGGGAGAGACCCAGTACTTC	CASSLGLAGETQYF
-	TRBD2	TRBV2	TRBJ2-3	TGTGCCAGCAGTGAAGTAGAGGTAGCGGGAGGCACAGATACGCAGTATTTT	CASSEVEVAGGTDTQYF
-	TRBD2	TRBV19	TRBJ2-1	TGTGCCAGTAGCTGGGACTACTACAATGAGCAGTTCTTC	CASSWDYYNEQFF
few	TRBD2	TRBV4-2	TRBJ2-3	TGTGCCAGCAGCCAAGATTTAGCGGGAGGAAGGACAGATACGCAGTATTTT	CASSQDLAGGRTDTQYF
few	TRBD2	TRBV19	TRBJ2-1	TGTGCCAGTAGCCTAGCGGGAGGTTACAATGAGCAGTTCTTC	CASSLAGGYNEQFF
-	TRBD2	TRBV7-3	TRBJ2-3	TGTGCCAGCAGCCCCAGGACTAGCGGCGATACGCAGTATTTT	CASSPRTSGDTQYF
-	-	TRBV10-3	TRBJ2-3	TGTGCCATCAGTGGTAACACAGATACGCAGTATTTT	CAISGNTDTQYF
few	TRBD2	TRBV9	TRBJ2-7	TGTGCCAGCAGCGTAGGTGTCAGCGGGGCCTTCTACGAGCAGTACTTC	CASSVGVSGAFYEQYF
once	-	TRBV28	TRBJ1-1	TGTGCCAGCAGTTCCCTAGGGAGGGGGACTGAAGCTTTCTTT	CASSSLGRGTEAFF
-	TRBD2	TRBV4-3	TRBJ2-1	TGCGCCAGCAGCCAAGCCGGGACTAGAGATTTCTATGAGCAGTTCTTC	CASSQAGTRDFYEQFF
-	TRBD1	TRBV30	TRBJ1-2	TGTGCCTGGAGTGGGGACAGGGTCTATGGCTACACCTTC	CAWSGDRVYGYTF